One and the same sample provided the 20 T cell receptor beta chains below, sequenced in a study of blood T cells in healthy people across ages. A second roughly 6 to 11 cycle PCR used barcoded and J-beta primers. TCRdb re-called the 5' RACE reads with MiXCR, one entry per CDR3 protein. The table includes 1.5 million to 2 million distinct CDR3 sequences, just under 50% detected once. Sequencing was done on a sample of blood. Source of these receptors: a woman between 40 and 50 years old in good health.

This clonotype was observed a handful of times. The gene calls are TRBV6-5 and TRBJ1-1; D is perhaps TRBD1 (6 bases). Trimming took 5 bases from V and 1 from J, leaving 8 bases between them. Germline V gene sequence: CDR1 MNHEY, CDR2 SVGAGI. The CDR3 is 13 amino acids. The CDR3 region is CASSKQGNTEAFF. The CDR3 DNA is TGTGCCAGCAGTAAACAGGGGAACACTGAAGCTTTCTTT.

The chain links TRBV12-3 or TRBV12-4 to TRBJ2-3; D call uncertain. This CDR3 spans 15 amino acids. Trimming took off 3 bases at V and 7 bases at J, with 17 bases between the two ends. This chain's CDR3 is CASSFLGQTTHTQYF. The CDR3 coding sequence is TGTGCCAGCAGTTTTTTAGGCCAAACCACCCATACGCAGTATTTT.

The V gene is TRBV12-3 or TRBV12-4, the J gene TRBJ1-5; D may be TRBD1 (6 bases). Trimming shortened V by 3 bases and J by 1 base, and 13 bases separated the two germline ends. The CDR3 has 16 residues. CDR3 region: CASSLGGAGSNQPQHF. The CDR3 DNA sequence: TGTGCCAGCAGTTTGGGGGGGGCAGGCAGCAATCAGCCCCAGCATTTT.

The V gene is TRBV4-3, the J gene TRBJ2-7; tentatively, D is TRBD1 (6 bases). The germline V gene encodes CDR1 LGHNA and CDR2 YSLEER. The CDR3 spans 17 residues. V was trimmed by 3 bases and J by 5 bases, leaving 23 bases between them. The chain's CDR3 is CASSQSRPLGARNEQYF. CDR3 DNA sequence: TGCGCCAGCAGCCAGTCAAGGCCGTTGGGGGCGAGGAACGAGCAGTACTTC.

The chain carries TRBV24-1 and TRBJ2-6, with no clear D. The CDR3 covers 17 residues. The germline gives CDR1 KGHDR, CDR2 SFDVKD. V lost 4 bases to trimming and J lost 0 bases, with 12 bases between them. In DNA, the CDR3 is TGTGCCACCAGTGAGGTCCCAGGTTACTCTGGGGCCAACGTCCTGACTTTC. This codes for CATSEVPGYSGANVLTF.

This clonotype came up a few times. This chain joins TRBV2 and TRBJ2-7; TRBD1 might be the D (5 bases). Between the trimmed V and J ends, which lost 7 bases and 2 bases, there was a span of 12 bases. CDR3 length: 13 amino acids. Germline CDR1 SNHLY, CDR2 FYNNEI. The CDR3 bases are TGTGCCAGCATCTGGCAGGGAACCTACGAGCAGTACTTC. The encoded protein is CASIWQGTYEQYF.

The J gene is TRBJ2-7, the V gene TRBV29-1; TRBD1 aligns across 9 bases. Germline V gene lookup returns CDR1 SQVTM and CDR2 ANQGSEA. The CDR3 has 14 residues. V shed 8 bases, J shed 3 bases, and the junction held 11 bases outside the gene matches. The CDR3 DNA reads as TGCAGCTGTACACAGGGGGCTTCTGTCTACGAGCAGTACTTC. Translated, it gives CSCTQGASVYEQYF.

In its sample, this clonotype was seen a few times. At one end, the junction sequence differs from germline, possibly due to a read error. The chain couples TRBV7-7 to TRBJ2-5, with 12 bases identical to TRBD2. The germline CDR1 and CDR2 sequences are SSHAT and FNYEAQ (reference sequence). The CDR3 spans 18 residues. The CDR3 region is CASSLRLTSGGPQETQYF. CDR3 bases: TGTGCTAGCAGCTTAAGACTAACTAGCGGGGGGCCTCAAGAGACCCAGTACTTC.

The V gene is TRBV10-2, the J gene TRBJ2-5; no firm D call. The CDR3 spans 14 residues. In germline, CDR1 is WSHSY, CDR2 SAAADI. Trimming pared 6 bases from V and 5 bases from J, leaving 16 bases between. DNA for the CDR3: TGCGCCAGCAGCCTGCGTAGTTTAGGCGAGACCCAGTACTTC. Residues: CASSLRSLGETQYF.

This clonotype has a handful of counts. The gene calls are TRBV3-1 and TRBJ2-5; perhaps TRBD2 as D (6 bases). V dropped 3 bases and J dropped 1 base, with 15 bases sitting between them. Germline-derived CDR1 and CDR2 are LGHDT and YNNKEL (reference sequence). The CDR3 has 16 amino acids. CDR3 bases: TGTGCCAGCAGCCAGATGCGGAGGGGCGGCCAAGAGACCCAGTACTTC. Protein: CASSQMRRGGQETQYF.

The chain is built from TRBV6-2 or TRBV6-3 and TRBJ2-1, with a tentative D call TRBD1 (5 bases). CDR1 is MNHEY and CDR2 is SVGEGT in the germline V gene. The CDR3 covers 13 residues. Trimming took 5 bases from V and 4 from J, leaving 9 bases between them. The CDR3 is CASSPDKYNEQFF. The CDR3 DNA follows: TGTGCCAGCAGTCCGGACAAGTACAATGAGCAGTTCTTC.

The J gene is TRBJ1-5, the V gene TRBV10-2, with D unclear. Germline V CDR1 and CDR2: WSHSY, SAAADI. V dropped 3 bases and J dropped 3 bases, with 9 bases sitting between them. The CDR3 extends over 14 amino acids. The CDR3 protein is CASSDSALNQPQHF. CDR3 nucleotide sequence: TGCGCCAGCAGTGACAGCGCCCTCAATCAGCCCCAGCATTTT.

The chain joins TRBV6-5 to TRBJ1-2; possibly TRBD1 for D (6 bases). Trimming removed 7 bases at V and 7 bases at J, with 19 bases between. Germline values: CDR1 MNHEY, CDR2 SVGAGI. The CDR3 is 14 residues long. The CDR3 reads CASTWGGGLSGYTF. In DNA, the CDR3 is TGTGCCAGCACCTGGGGAGGGGGGCTTTCTGGCTACACCTTC.

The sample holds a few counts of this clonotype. CDR3: CASSLGRFYEQYF. Here the CDR3 DNA reads TGCGCCAGCAGCTTGGGCAGGTTCTACGAGCAGTACTTC. The gene calls are TRBV5-1 and TRBJ2-7; D gene unclear. Germline CDR1 and CDR2: SGHRS and YFSETQ. V lost 0 bases to trimming and J lost 3 bases, with 7 bases between them. The CDR3 is made up of 13 amino acids. Supplemented by reference TRBV5-1 and TRBJ2-7, the full variable domain reads KAGVTQTPRYLIKTRGQQVTLSCSPISGHRSVSWYQQTPGQGLQFLFEYFSETQRNKGNFPGRFSGRQFSNSRSEMNVSTLELGDSALYLCASSLGRFYEQYFGPGTRLTVT.

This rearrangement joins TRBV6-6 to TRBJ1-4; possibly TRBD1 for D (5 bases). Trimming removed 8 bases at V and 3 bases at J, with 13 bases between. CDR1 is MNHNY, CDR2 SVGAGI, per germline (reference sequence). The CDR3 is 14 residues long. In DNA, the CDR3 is TGTGCCAGCGAAGAACGGGGGGCTAATGAAAAACTGTTTTTT. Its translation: CASEERGANEKLFF.

CDR3 amino acids: CASSDPGQGINTQVTDTQYF. DNA for the CDR3: TGTGCCAGCAGCGATCCGGGACAGGGGATTAACACACAGGTCACAGATACGCAGTATTTT. The rearrangement links TRBV9 to TRBJ2-3; 10 bases align to TRBD1. This CDR3 contains 20 residues. Trimming removed 3 bases from V and 2 bases from J; junction bases left unmatched: 18. From germline, CDR1 is SGDLS and CDR2 YYNGEE.

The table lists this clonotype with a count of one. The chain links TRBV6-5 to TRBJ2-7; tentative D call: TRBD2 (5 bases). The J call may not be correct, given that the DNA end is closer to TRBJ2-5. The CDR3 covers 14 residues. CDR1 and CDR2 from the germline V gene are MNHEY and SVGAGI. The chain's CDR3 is CASSPYQEEETQYF. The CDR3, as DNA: TGTGCCAGCAGTCCCTACCAGGAGGAGGAGACCCAGTACTTC.

Here the CDR3 reads CSARANRRGAGSYNEQFF. The CDR3 nucleotides are TGCAGTGCTAGAGCCAATAGGAGGGGTGCAGGCTCCTACAATGAGCAGTTCTTC. J is TRBJ2-1 and V is TRBV20-1, with D perhaps matching TRBD2 (6 bases). V lost 1 base to trimming and J lost 0 bases, with 19 bases between them. CDR3 length equals 18 residues. Germline lookup yields CDR1 DFQATT and CDR2 SNEGSKA (reference sequence).

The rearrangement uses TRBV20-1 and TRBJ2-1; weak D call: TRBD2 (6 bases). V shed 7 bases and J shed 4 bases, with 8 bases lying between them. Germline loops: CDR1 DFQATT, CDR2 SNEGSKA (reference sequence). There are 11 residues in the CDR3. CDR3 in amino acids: CSGLAYNEQFF. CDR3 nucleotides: TGCAGTGGCCTAGCGTACAATGAGCAGTTCTTC.

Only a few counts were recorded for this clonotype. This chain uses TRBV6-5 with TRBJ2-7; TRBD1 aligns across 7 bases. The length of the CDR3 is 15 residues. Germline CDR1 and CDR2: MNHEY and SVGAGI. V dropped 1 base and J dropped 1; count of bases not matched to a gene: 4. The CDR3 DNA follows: TGTGCCAGCAGTTACTTGGGGGACAGATCCTACGAGCAGTACTTC. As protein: CASSYLGDRSYEQYF.